These 14 T cell receptor beta chains came from one sample sequenced in a study of T cell repertoires in cytomegalovirus infection. TCRdb re-analysed the reads in MiXCR, keeping a single row per CDR3 protein. The sample shows around 320,000 distinct CDR3 sequences, over 7.5% of them seen only once. The specimen was PBMCs. Source of these receptors: a human donor in good health (CMV status not recorded). Some clones in this sample may be carry-over from other donors' samples.

This chain joins TRBV28 and TRBJ2-2; 8 bases match TRBD1. V dropped 5 bases and J dropped 0; count of bases not matched to a gene: 14. Germline V lookup: CDR1 MDHEN, CDR2 SYDVKM. There are 19 residues in the CDR3. CDR3 amino acids: CASSEQGAWRKTNTGELFF. The CDR3 coding sequence is TGTGCCAGCAGTGAGCAGGGGGCCTGGCGGAAAACGAACACCGGGGAGCTGTTTTTT.

The chain combines TRBV6-5 with TRBJ2-5, with 7 bases that match TRBD1. The CDR3 spans 15 residues. V lost 4 bases and J lost 1; bases outside the gene matches: 6. Germline V lookup: CDR1 MNHEY, CDR2 SVGAGI. The CDR3: CASSSDRASQETQYF. In DNA form, the CDR3 reads TGTGCCAGCAGTTCCGACAGGGCCTCCCAAGAGACCCAGTACTTC.

This clonotype was recorded at least ten times. This chain uses TRBV20-1 with TRBJ2-2; D unresolved. Trimming removed 0 bases from V and 6 bases from J, with 8 bases in between. The CDR3 runs to 13 residues. Germline lookup yields CDR1 DFQATT and CDR2 SNEGSKA (reference sequence). This chain's CDR3 is CSARDPRPGELFF. For the CDR3, the DNA is TGCAGTGCTAGAGATCCTCGGCCCGGGGAGCTGTTTTTT.

This sequence joins TRBV7-9 and TRBJ1-1; 9 bases fit TRBD1. The junction had 6 bases not matched to a gene; V was cut back by 6 bases and J by 4 bases. Germline CDR1 is SEHNR and CDR2 is FQNEAQ (reference sequence). The CDR3 has 14 residues. The CDR3 DNA is TGTGCCAGCAGTACCCGGGACAGGGCCACTGAAGCTTTCTTT. Encoded protein: CASSTRDRATEAFF. The variable domain in full, with the rest retrieved from reference TRBV7-9 and TRBJ1-1, is DTGVSQNPRHKITKRGQNVTFRCDPISEHNRLYWYRQTLGQGPEFLTYFQNEAQLEKSRLLSDRFSAERPKGSFSTLEIQRTEQGDSAMYLCASSTRDRATEAFFGQGTRLTVV.

CDR3 region: CASSFLGKGKDTEAFF. CDR3 in DNA: TGTGCCAGCAGTTTTTTGGGGAAGGGAAAAGACACTGAAGCTTTCTTT. The V and J genes are TRBV12-3 or TRBV12-4 and TRBJ1-1; no reliable D call. This CDR3 comprises 16 residues. Trimming stripped 3 bases from V and 3 bases from J, with 17 bases between.

This clonotype showed up many times. The J gene is TRBJ2-3, the V gene TRBV27; D gene ambiguous. Germline values: CDR1 MNHEY, CDR2 SMNVEV (reference sequence). This CDR3 comprises 13 residues. The V end lost 3 bases, the J end lost 4 bases, and 8 bases lay between the germline ends. The CDR3: CASSFSSADTQYF. The CDR3 DNA reads TGTGCCAGCAGTTTTTCTAGTGCAGATACGCAGTATTTT.

The gene calls are TRBV15 and TRBJ2-1; TRBD1 agrees at 7 bases. Germline V CDR1 and CDR2: LNHNV, YYDKDF (reference sequence). The ends lost 1 base at V and 5 bases at J; junction bases unmatched: 17. This CDR3 has 19 amino acids. This chain's CDR3 is CATSRGPPTGIGANNEQFF. CDR3 DNA sequence: TGTGCCACCAGCAGAGGCCCCCCGACAGGGATAGGCGCGAACAATGAGCAGTTCTTC.

Only a few counts were recorded for this clonotype. The V and J genes are TRBV19 and TRBJ2-7, with D possibly being TRBD2 (6 bases). Germline V gene data show CDR1 as LNHDA and CDR2 as SQIVND (reference sequence). CDR3 length: 12 amino acids. V lost 10 bases and J lost 0, with 10 bases in between. The CDR3 is CATRGASYEQYF. The DNA for the CDR3 is TGTGCCACCCGCGGGGCCTCCTACGAGCAGTACTTC. The entire variable domain, with the rest obtained from reference TRBV19 and TRBJ2-7, is as follows: DGGITQSPKYLFRKEGQNVTLSCEQNLNHDAMYWYRQDPGQGLRLIYYSQIVNDFQKGDIAEGYSVSREKKESFPLTVTSAQKNPTAFYLCATRGASYEQYFGPGTRLTVT.

This clonotype was counted at least ten times. This chain connects TRBV7-2 to TRBJ2-4; D may be TRBD1 or TRBD2 (7 bases each). Germline CDR1 SGHTA, CDR2 FQGNSA. Trimming cost V 4 bases and J 0 bases, with 13 bases left between them. The CDR3 spans 16 residues. The CDR3 spells CASSSTGRGAKNIQYF. The DNA of the CDR3 is TGTGCCAGCAGCTCGACAGGGAGGGGAGCCAAAAACATTCAGTACTTC.

The chain joins TRBV20-1 to TRBJ2-7, with D hard to call. Germline V lookup: CDR1 DFQATT, CDR2 SNEGSKA (reference sequence). CDR3 length: 14 amino acids. Trimming shortened V by 3 bases and J by 2 bases, and 14 bases separated the two germline ends. Here the CDR3 DNA reads TGCAGTGCTAGCAGGCCGCCCACACCCTACGAGCAGTACTTC. This gives the protein CSASRPPTPYEQYF.

The CDR3 is CASSLDLGYGYTF. In DNA form, the CDR3 reads TGTGCCAGCAGCTTAGACTTGGGGTATGGCTACACCTTC. The J gene is TRBJ1-2, the V gene TRBV7-9; no firm D call. V gave up 1 base and J gave up 5 bases, with 8 bases separating them. Germline V gives CDR1 SEHNR, CDR2 FQNEAQ (reference sequence). The CDR3 covers 13 residues.

The chain is built from TRBV5-1 and TRBJ2-2; a weak D match, TRBD1 (5 bases). The CDR3 loop spans 16 amino acids. Germline loops: CDR1 SGHRS, CDR2 YFSETQ. Trimming removed 2 bases from V and 6 bases from J, with 17 bases in between. The CDR3 DNA reads TGCGCCAGCAGCTTTAGACAGTTTGGAAATTCCGGGGAGCTGTTTTTT. This codes for CASSFRQFGNSGELFF.

This clonotype was observed many times. This rearrangement joins TRBV20-1 to TRBJ2-7; D tentatively reads TRBD1 or TRBD2 (6 bases each). Germline values: CDR1 DFQATT, CDR2 SNEGSKA (reference sequence). The CDR3 extends over 16 amino acids. V lost 0 bases, J lost 7 bases, and 22 bases lay in between. CDR3 sequence (DNA): TGCAGTGCTAGAGATACAAATTCGGGGGCTCGAGGGGAGCAGTACTTC. It codes for CSARDTNSGARGEQYF.

The chain combines TRBV2 with TRBJ2-2; perhaps D is TRBD1 or TRBD2 (5 bases each). Germline V gene lookup returns CDR1 SNHLY and CDR2 FYNNEI. This CDR3 spans 13 amino acids. V lost 7 bases and J 2 bases, leaving 8 bases between the germline ends. The DNA for the CDR3 is TGTGCCAGCAATGGGGGAAACACCGGGGAGCTGTTTTTT. Translated: CASNGGNTGELFF.